The 12 T cell receptor beta chains in this list originate from one sample, sequenced in a study of cytotoxic CD8 clonotypes in ibrutinib-treated CLL. The repertoire was sequenced with immunoSEQ multiplex PCR; TCRdb's copy has only in-frame clones and lacks some. The sample carries about 25,000 clones, about two thirds recorded once. The sample consisted of PBMCs, taken at disease progression, from a patient treated with ibrutinib. Receptor source: a human donor with chronic lymphocytic leukemia.

This clone showed up just a few times. The rearrangement links TRBV7-9 to TRBJ1-4; the D gene is possibly TRBD1 (5 bases). This CDR3 has 14 amino acids. Germline lookup yields CDR1 SEHNR and CDR2 FQNEAQ (reference sequence). V dropped 5 bases and J dropped 8 bases, with 15 bases sitting between them. CDR3 residues: CASSPRGAGEKLFF. CDR3 coding DNA: TGTGCCAGCAGCCCTAGAGGGGCGGGAGAAAAACTGTTTTTT.

This clone was seen only a few times. This chain connects TRBV4-1 to TRBJ2-7, with 9 positions matching TRBD2. CDR3 length: 15 amino acids. Germline assignment: CDR1 MGHRA and CDR2 YSYEKL. V was clipped by 0 bases and J by 2 bases; unmatched bases: 2. The DNA for the CDR3 is TGCGCCAGCAGCCAAGATCCTAGCGGGGCCTACGAGCAGTACTTC. It encodes CASSQDPSGAYEQYF.

This clone came up a few times. The V call is TRBV6-5, the J call TRBJ1-5; 7 nucleotides match TRBD1. V was clipped by 6 bases and J by 4 bases; unmatched bases: 3. Germline CDR1 and CDR2: MNHEY and SVGAGI. This CDR3 has 13 residues. CDR3 nucleotide sequence: TGTGCCAGCAGGCCGACAGGGAATCAGCCCCAGCATTTT. The encoded protein is CASRPTGNQPQHF.

This clone is a singleton in its sample. V is TRBV9 and J is TRBJ1-1, with 7 bases identical to TRBD1. CDR1 is SGDLS, CDR2 YYNGEE, per germline. This CDR3 has 16 residues. With V trimmed by 0 bases and J by 4 bases, 9 bases remained unmatched. Here the CDR3 reads CASSVVPGGIGTEAFF. The CDR3 DNA sequence: TGTGCCAGCAGCGTAGTCCCAGGGGGGATTGGCACTGAAGCTTTCTTT.

The chain has TRBV7-8 and TRBJ1-2, with D uncertain. Per germline, CDR1 SGHVS and CDR2 FQNEAQ. The CDR3 extends over 14 amino acids. Trimming stripped 3 bases from V and 1 base from J, with 9 bases between. This chain's CDR3 is CASSFTENNYGYTF. CDR3 DNA: TGTGCCAGCAGCTTCACGGAAAATAACTATGGCTACACCTTC.

This clone is medium-sized by share. This chain links TRBV9 with TRBJ1-1; D possibly corresponds to TRBD1 (5 bases). The CDR3 totals 17 residues. Per germline, CDR1 SGDLS and CDR2 YYNGEE. Trimming stripped 3 bases from V and 3 bases from J, with 21 bases between. The CDR3 region has the DNA TGTGCCAGCAGCGCATCCGGGACCGAGGTGTTAGACACTGAAGCTTTCTTT. This encodes CASSASGTEVLDTEAFF.

The sample holds a few counts of this clone. The V call is TRBV28, the J call TRBJ2-1; the match to TRBD2 covers 12 bases. Germline V gene data show CDR1 as MDHEN and CDR2 as SYDVKM. The ends lost 6 bases at V and 3 bases at J; junction bases unmatched: 9. The CDR3 runs to 17 residues. CDR3 sequence (DNA): TGTGCCAGCAGCCTTCGGACTAGCGGGATATACTACAATGAGCAGTTCTTC. It yields the protein CASSLRTSGIYYNEQFF.

The chain recombines TRBV30 with TRBJ1-5, with D possibly being TRBD1 (5 bases). The germline V gene has CDR1 GTSNPN and CDR2 SVGIG (reference sequence). V lost 5 bases to trimming and J lost 4 bases, with 12 bases between them. This CDR3 region has 13 residues. The CDR3 DNA is TGTGCCTGGTCGGGACTGATAAATCAGCCCCAGCATTTT. The encoded protein is CAWSGLINQPQHF. Full variable domain (outside the CDR3, taken from reference TRBV30 and TRBJ1-5): SQTIHQWPATLVQPVGSPLSLECTVEGTSNPNLYWYRQAAGRGLQLLFYSVGIGQISSEVPQNLSASRPQDRQFILSSKKLLLSDSGFYLCAWSGLINQPQHFGDGTRLSIL.

The J gene is TRBJ1-2, the V gene TRBV5-1, with D unresolved. The ends were cut back, 0 bases at V and 4 bases at J, with 10 bases in the middle. CDR1 and CDR2 from the germline V gene are SGHRS and YFSETQ. CDR3 size: 14 residues. CDR3 bases: TGCGCCAGCAGCTTGGATGAGAGTCTCTATGGCTACACCTTC. Translated, it gives CASSLDESLYGYTF.

A few counts support this clone. The V gene is TRBV7-9, the J gene TRBJ1-2; 7 nucleotides align to TRBD1. J gave up 7 bases and V 6 bases, and 8 bases lay outside the gene matches. Looked up from germline, CDR1 is SEHNR and CDR2 is FQNEAQ (reference sequence). The CDR3 has 13 residues. Written as DNA, the CDR3 is TGTGCCAGCAGTTACGACAGGGAGGGTGGCTACACCTTC. It yields the protein CASSYDREGGYTF.

This clone was counted a few times. The chain couples TRBV15 to TRBJ2-7; TRBD2 matches 8 bases. V lost 1 base to trimming and J lost 4 bases; unmatched junction nucleotides: 6. Per germline, CDR1 LNHNV and CDR2 YYDKDF (reference sequence). The CDR3 length is 15 residues. CDR3 coding DNA: TGTGCCACCAGCAGAGCGGGACTAGGACGATACGAGCAGTACTTC. Translated: CATSRAGLGRYEQYF. Together with reference TRBV15 and TRBJ2-7, the CDR3 gives the full variable domain: DAMVIQNPRYQVTQFGKPVTLSCSQTLNHNVMYWYQQKSSQAPKLLFHYYDKDFNNEADTPDNFQSRRPNTSFCFLDIRSPGLGDTAMYLCATSRAGLGRYEQYFGPGTRLTVT.

The rearrangement links TRBV11-2 to TRBJ2-3; D ambiguous. V was cut by 0 bases and J by 2 bases, with 6 bases left in between. This CDR3 region has 14 residues. The V gene's germline CDR1 is SGHAT and CDR2 FQNNGV. The CDR3 DNA sequence: TGTGCCAGCAGCTTAGAGGCAGTCACAGATACGCAGTATTTT. Amino acids: CASSLEAVTDTQYF.